This T cell receptor (beta chain) appears in the sequencing data of a study of T cell responses to AZD1222 COVID-19 vaccine. CDR3 length equals 15 residues. CDR1 is SGHTA, CDR2 FQGTGA, per germline. Deletions cut 1 base from V and 3 bases from J, with 12 bases between. The study, taken as a whole, reports: All repertoire sampling was performed exclusively after the peak T cell response.

Some clones are missing from TCRdb's copy, which holds only in-frame ones; the method was immunoSEQ multiplex PCR. The sample has some 190,000 clones, roughly 94% seen once. Notes on this clone: The antigen is unknown.

The sequence came from an adult who received the MenACWY meningococcal vaccine as a control. V usage is TRBV7-3 and J usage is TRBJ1-1; maybe TRBD1 (6 bases). This material consisted of peripheral blood, taken 28 days after the second dose of the MenACWY control vaccine. The CDR3 nucleotides are TGTGCCAGCAGCTTAATCGGGGGGCAAGACACTGAAGCTTTCTTT. Encoded protein: CASSLIGGQDTEAFF.